This T cell receptor (gamma chain) was recorded in a study of Vδ1+ human thymocytes. Study results and caveats: Highly polyclonal TRG and TRD repertoires with Gaussian CDR3 length distributions appeared in thymus.

Sequences come from RNA converted to cDNA by reverse transcription. CDR3 amplicons came from multiplex PCR with pooled V-gene forward and constant-region reverse primers. TCRdb re-called the multiplex PCR reads with CATT. Among around 30,000 gamma-chain clones listed, 20% were seen once. A few counts support this clone. Its antigen remains unknown. Losses at the gene ends were 4 bases for V and 12 bases for J; bases not matched to a gene: 9. The length of the CDR3 is 11 residues. The germline gives CDR1 VTNTFY, CDR2 YDVSTARD (reference sequence). The chain has TRGV3 and TRGJ1 or TRGJ2. This TCR came from a boy less than two years old who had congenital heart surgery. The sequencing input was Vdelta1+ gamma-delta thymocytes from the thymus. Noted subset: FACS-sorted CD3+ TCRalphabeta- TCRVdelta1+ TCRVdelta2- thymocytes. The CDR3 loop is CATWELRRKLF. The CDR3 bases are TGTGCCACCTGGGAACTGCGCAGGAAACTCTTT.